Below are 31 T cell receptor beta chains sequenced from a single sample in a study of PD-L1 blockade in urothelial cancer. TCRdb's table, derived via immunoSEQ multiplex PCR, lists solely in-frame clones and lacks some. The sample consists of about 41,000 clones, about 88% of them appearing once. The time point denotes: peripheral blood 6 weeks after treatment start. This specimen consisted of PBMCs, obtained around atezolizumab (anti-PD-L1) treatment. The receptors were gathered from a man aged 65 to 79 with urothelial cancer.

This chain uses TRBV25-1 with TRBJ1-4, with 8 nucleotides matching TRBD1. V dropped 5 bases and J dropped 5; count of bases not matched to a gene: 7. This CDR3 spans 15 amino acids. In germline, CDR1 is MGHDK, CDR2 SYGVNS. CDR3 sequence reads: CASSFDRGGNEKLFF. The CDR3 DNA is TGTGCCAGCAGTTTTGACAGGGGTGGAAATGAAAAACTGTTTTTT.

This clone has just one count. V gene TRBV2 combines with J gene TRBJ1-5; D may be TRBD1 (5 bases). Trimming removed 3 bases at V and 2 bases at J, with 17 bases between. The CDR3 is 17 residues long. Germline values: CDR1 SNHLY, CDR2 FYNNEI. CDR3 sequence reads: CASSELGAQIRNQPQHF. CDR3 DNA: TGTGCCAGCAGTGAGCTTGGGGCGCAGATACGCAATCAGCCCCAGCATTTT.

CDR3 loop: CASSYGAQETQYF. For the CDR3, the DNA is TGTGCCAGCAGTTACGGGGCCCAAGAGACCCAGTACTTC. V is TRBV6-5 and J is TRBJ2-5; perhaps TRBD1 as D (5 bases). The V end lost 2 bases, the J end lost 1 base, and 5 bases lay between the germline ends. This CDR3 has 13 residues. In germline, CDR1 is MNHEY, CDR2 SVGAGI.

V gene TRBV6-6 combines with J gene TRBJ1-5, with no clear D. Germline V CDR1 and CDR2: MNHNY, SVGAGI (reference sequence). CDR3 length: 14 residues. Deletions cut 6 bases from V and 3 bases from J, with 12 bases between. Here the CDR3 reads CASSERGYNQPQHF. For the CDR3, the DNA is TGTGCCAGCAGCGAACGGGGTTACAATCAGCCCCAGCATTTT.

This clone was seen once. The CDR3 sequence is CASSPLRGGNTEAFF. The CDR3 DNA reads TGTGCCAGCAGCCCCCTTCGAGGGGGAAACACTGAAGCTTTCTTT. V gene TRBV7-2 combines with J gene TRBJ1-1, with a tentative D call TRBD1 (6 bases). Germline V CDR1 and CDR2: SGHTA, FQGNSA. The CDR3 covers 15 residues. Deletions cut 5 bases from V and 2 bases from J, with 15 bases between.

The rearrangement uses TRBV27 and TRBJ2-7; TRBD2 matches at 8 bases. This CDR3 has 14 residues. The trim removed 2 bases at V and 3 bases at J, leaving 3 bases unmatched. Germline V gene data show CDR1 as MNHEY and CDR2 as SMNVEV (reference sequence). The CDR3, as DNA: TGTGCCAGCAGTTTAGTAGCGGGAAACTACGAGCAGTACTTC. Amino acids: CASSLVAGNYEQYF.

The table lists this clone with a count of one. In DNA, the CDR3 is TGTGCCAGCAGCTTAACAGGGCTTTGGGGCACAGATACGCAGTATTTT. The encoded protein is CASSLTGLWGTDTQYF. The V and J genes are TRBV11-2 and TRBJ2-3, with D possibly matching TRBD1 (6 bases). V was cut by 2 bases and J by 1 base, with 13 bases left in between. The germline CDR1 and CDR2 sequences are SGHAT and FQNNGV. CDR3 size: 16 residues.

The chain joins TRBV6-1 to TRBJ2-7; 7 bases line up with TRBD2. The CDR3 is 15 amino acids. Germline assignment: CDR1 MNHNS and CDR2 SASEGT. Unmatched junction bases numbered 10, after V lost 5 bases and J lost 3 bases. CDR3 DNA: TGTGCCAGCAGTCTTCGTAGCGGGCCAGTCTACGAGCAGTACTTC. Translation gives CASSLRSGPVYEQYF.

In this sample, this clone turned up once. The chain uses TRBV5-4 and TRBJ2-1; TRBD2 matches 8 bases. Germline values: CDR1 SGHNT, CDR2 YYREEE (reference sequence). With V trimmed by 1 base and J by 0 bases, 3 bases remained unmatched. The CDR3 is made up of 16 amino acids. This CDR3 is CASSLSGGGSYNEQFF. The DNA for the CDR3 is TGTGCCAGCAGCTTGTCGGGAGGGGGCTCCTACAATGAGCAGTTCTTC.

This clone was seen just once. The V and J genes are TRBV29-1 and TRBJ2-5, with D perhaps matching TRBD1 (6 bases). Germline loops: CDR1 SQVTM, CDR2 ANQGSEA. Trimming took off 5 bases at V and 2 bases at J, with 15 bases between the two ends. The CDR3 is 14 amino acids. The CDR3 protein is CSVTLRDTQETQYF. The CDR3, as DNA: TGCAGCGTTACCCTTCGGGACACACAAGAGACCCAGTACTTC.

The rearrangement uses TRBV5-1 and TRBJ2-1, with TRBD2 identical over 8 bases. The germline gives CDR1 SGHRS, CDR2 YFSETQ. The CDR3 has 15 amino acids. V gave up 7 bases and J gave up 7 bases; unmatched junction bases: 13. CDR3 residues: CASLNEHQRGNEQFF. The CDR3 DNA sequence: TGCGCCAGCTTGAACGAGCACCAGCGGGGGAATGAGCAGTTCTTC.

The chain couples TRBV6-5 to TRBJ1-1; tentative D call: TRBD1 (6 bases). Germline V CDR1 and CDR2: MNHEY, SVGAGI. Trimming shortened V by 5 bases and J by 5 bases, and 9 bases separated the two germline ends. CDR3 length: 12 amino acids. In DNA form, the CDR3 reads TGTGCCAGCAGTGACAGGATTACTGAAGCTTTCTTT. Translating gives CASSDRITEAFF.

V and J are TRBV5-4 and TRBJ1-3; perhaps TRBD1 as D (6 bases). Germline V gene data show CDR1 as SGHNT and CDR2 as YYREEE (reference sequence). CDR3 length: 15 residues. V was clipped by 2 bases and J by 2 bases, with 11 bases between them. This CDR3 reads CASSFQGRPGNTIYF. The CDR3 coding sequence is TGTGCCAGCAGCTTCCAGGGGCGGCCTGGAAACACCATATATTTT.

The rearrangement links TRBV19 to TRBJ2-3; D is possibly TRBD1 (5 bases). V gave up 3 bases and J gave up 0 bases, with 13 bases separating them. Germline assignment: CDR1 LNHDA and CDR2 SQIVND (reference sequence). This CDR3 is built from 16 residues. CDR3 sequence (DNA): TGTGCCAGTAGTATCCCCTCGACAGCTAGCACAGATACGCAGTATTTT. It encodes CASSIPSTASTDTQYF.

The chain has TRBV9 and TRBJ1-3; D gene unclear. Between the trimmed V and J ends, which lost 3 bases and 2 bases, there was a span of 12 bases. The CDR3 has 15 amino acids. Germline V gene lookup returns CDR1 SGDLS and CDR2 YYNGEE. The CDR3 region has the DNA TGTGCCAGCAGCGGTTCTCGAGGTCCTGGAAACACCATATATTTT. The encoded protein is CASSGSRGPGNTIYF.

CDR3 nucleotide sequence: TGTGCCTGGAGTTTTCTTGGACAGATTGGGACTGAAGCTTTCTTT. Translating gives CAWSFLGQIGTEAFF. This rearrangement joins TRBV30 to TRBJ1-1; the D gene is possibly TRBD1 (6 bases). CDR3 length: 15 residues. Trimming removed 2 bases at V and 5 bases at J, with 18 bases between. Germline V CDR1 and CDR2: GTSNPN, SVGIG (reference sequence). The complete variable domain, with remaining parts taken from reference TRBV30 and TRBJ1-1, reads SQTIHQWPATLVQPVGSPLSLECTVEGTSNPNLYWYRQAAGRGLQLLFYSVGIGQISSEVPQNLSASRPQDRQFILSSKKLLLSDSGFYLCAWSFLGQIGTEAFFGQGTRLTVV.

The V and J genes are TRBV19 and TRBJ2-3; TRBD2 agrees at 7 bases. Germline values: CDR1 LNHDA, CDR2 SQIVND (reference sequence). V lost 3 bases and J lost 5; bases outside the gene matches: 5. The CDR3 loop spans 14 amino acids. CDR3 bases: TGTGCCAGTAGTATCACTAGCGTGAAAGATACGCAGTATTTT. This encodes CASSITSVKDTQYF. The full variable domain, in which reference TRBV19 and TRBJ2-3 provide the parts outside the CDR3, is DGGITQSPKYLFRKEGQNVTLSCEQNLNHDAMYWYRQDPGQGLRLIYYSQIVNDFQKGDIAEGYSVSREKKESFPLTVTSAQKNPTAFYLCASSITSVKDTQYFGPGTRLTVL.

The chain combines TRBV18 with TRBJ2-7; a possible D gene is TRBD1 (6 bases). The CDR3 sequence is 13 residues long. The germline V gene has CDR1 KGHSH and CDR2 LQKENI. V lost 8 bases, J lost 5 bases, and 16 bases lay in between. CDR3 in amino acids: CASRGAGANEQYF. CDR3 DNA sequence: TGTGCCAGCCGAGGGGCAGGGGCAAACGAGCAGTACTTC.

This clone occurred once. The chain is built from TRBV5-5 and TRBJ2-1; 9 bases agree with TRBD1. The CDR3 has 14 amino acids. The J segment lost 7 bases and the V segment lost 1 base, leaving 3 bases of the junction unmatched. In germline, CDR1 is SGHKS, CDR2 YYEKEE (reference sequence). In DNA form, the CDR3 reads TGTGCCAGCAGCTTGATGGACAGGGGAAATGAGCAGTTCTTC. This sequence encodes CASSLMDRGNEQFF. Supplemented by reference TRBV5-5 and TRBJ2-1, the full variable domain reads DAGVTQSPTHLIKTRGQQVTLRCSPISGHKSVSWYQQVLGQGPQFIFQYYEKEERGRGNFPDRFSARQFPNYSSELNVNALLLGDSALYLCASSLMDRGNEQFFGPGTRLTVL.

The chain uses TRBV2 and TRBJ1-4; tentative D call: TRBD1 (6 bases). This CDR3 has 14 amino acids. Trimming took off 11 bases at V and 7 bases at J, with 20 bases between the two ends. Per germline, CDR1 SNHLY and CDR2 FYNNEI. The CDR3 DNA is TGTGCCCTGAAAGAGGGGCAGGGGAGTGAAAAACTGTTTTTT. As protein: CALKEGQGSEKLFF.

The chain uses TRBV6-5 and TRBJ2-2; 9 bases are shared with TRBD2. Germline trimming cut 5 bases from V and 1 base from J; bases unmatched to any gene: 2. The CDR3 loop spans 15 amino acids. Germline V gives CDR1 MNHEY, CDR2 SVGAGI. The CDR3 nucleotides are TGTGCCAGCAGTCCGACTAGCGGGAACACCGGGGAGCTGTTTTTT. Its translation is CASSPTSGNTGELFF.

V usage is TRBV2 and J usage is TRBJ2-3, with 13 nucleotides matching TRBD2. Germline CDR1 reads SNHLY; CDR2 reads FYNNEI. V lost 2 bases to trimming and J lost 6 bases; unmatched junction nucleotides: 5. This CDR3 has 16 residues. The CDR3 spells CASSELLAGGSDTQYF. CDR3 sequence (DNA): TGTGCCAGCAGTGAACTACTAGCGGGAGGGTCGGATACGCAGTATTTT.

The chain has TRBV5-1 and TRBJ2-7; TRBD1 is a possible D gene (6 bases). The CDR3 consists of 15 residues. Trimming cost V 1 base and J 2 bases, with 13 bases left between them. CDR1 is SGHRS and CDR2 is YFSETQ in the germline V gene. CDR3 in amino acids: CASSLTPGEPYEQYF. Here the CDR3 DNA reads TGCGCCAGCAGCTTGACGCCAGGGGAGCCCTACGAGCAGTACTTC.

J is TRBJ2-5 and V is TRBV7-9; possibly TRBD2 for D (7 bases). The V end lost 4 bases, the J end lost 4 bases, and 19 bases lay between the germline ends. This CDR3 has 16 amino acids. Germline CDR1 and CDR2: SEHNR and FQNEAQ (reference sequence). Written as DNA, the CDR3 is TGTGCCAGCAGCTCTTCTGGACTAGGGGGGGGAGAGACCCAGTACTTC. As protein: CASSSSGLGGGETQYF. Full variable domain (remainder filled in from reference TRBV7-9 and TRBJ2-5): DTGVSQNPRHKITKRGQNVTFRCDPISEHNRLYWYRQTLGQGPEFLTYFQNEAQLEKSRLLSDRFSAERPKGSFSTLEIQRTEQGDSAMYLCASSSSGLGGGETQYFGPGTRLLVL.

This sequence joins TRBV19 and TRBJ1-5, with D perhaps matching TRBD1 (6 bases). This CDR3 spans 16 amino acids. Trimming removed 3 bases at V and 5 bases at J, with 17 bases between. Germline CDR1 reads LNHDA; CDR2 reads SQIVND (reference sequence). The CDR3: CASSIEVGRGDQPQHF. The CDR3 region has the DNA TGTGCCAGTAGTATCGAAGTGGGCAGGGGAGATCAGCCCCAGCATTTT.

The gene calls are TRBV6-5 and TRBJ1-1; D possibly corresponds to TRBD1 (5 bases). The V and J ends lost 7 bases and 7 bases respectively, with 19 bases between them. The CDR3 loop spans 14 amino acids. Germline CDR1 MNHEY, CDR2 SVGAGI. As DNA, the CDR3 is TGTGCCAGCACTTCCACGGGGGAGGTTGGTGAAGCTTTCTTT. Its translation: CASTSTGEVGEAFF.

The chain employs TRBV19 and TRBJ2-7; 8 bases map to TRBD1. With V trimmed by 3 bases and J by 2 bases, 3 bases remained unmatched. This CDR3 has 14 amino acids. Germline V gene data show CDR1 as LNHDA and CDR2 as SQIVND (reference sequence). Written as DNA, the CDR3 is TGTGCCAGTAGTATCGGGACAGGCACCTACGAGCAGTACTTC. It codes for CASSIGTGTYEQYF.

The V gene is TRBV15, the J gene TRBJ2-1; 9 positions match TRBD2. CDR3 length: 15 residues. Per the germline V gene, CDR1 is LNHNV and CDR2 is YYDKDF (reference sequence). V lost 6 bases to trimming and J lost 7 bases; unmatched junction nucleotides: 10. The chain's CDR3 is CATSDDGREGNEQFF. CDR3 nucleotide sequence: TGTGCCACCAGTGATGATGGGCGGGAGGGGAATGAGCAGTTCTTC.

This chain joins TRBV6-1 and TRBJ2-5, with 8 bases that match TRBD1. This CDR3 region has 15 residues. Germline assignment: CDR1 MNHNS and CDR2 SASEGT. V lost 7 bases to trimming and J lost 2 bases; unmatched junction nucleotides: 9. The CDR3: CASIEQGVGQETQYF. The CDR3 DNA reads as TGTGCCAGCATCGAACAGGGGGTTGGGCAAGAGACCCAGTACTTC.

The chain employs TRBV19 and TRBJ1-2, with D unclear. Germline V gene data show CDR1 as LNHDA and CDR2 as SQIVND (reference sequence). Trimming pared 7 bases from V and 2 bases from J, leaving 8 bases between. This CDR3 has 12 residues. This CDR3 is CASKRGNYGYTF. The CDR3 DNA reads TGTGCCAGTAAACGGGGAAACTATGGCTACACCTTC. The whole variable domain, remainder taken from reference TRBV19 and TRBJ1-2, is DGGITQSPKYLFRKEGQNVTLSCEQNLNHDAMYWYRQDPGQGLRLIYYSQIVNDFQKGDIAEGYSVSREKKESFPLTVTSAQKNPTAFYLCASKRGNYGYTFGSGTRLTVV.

The chain carries TRBV6-1 and TRBJ1-1; the D gene is possibly TRBD1 (5 bases). Per germline, CDR1 MNHNS and CDR2 SASEGT. The V and J ends lost 0 bases and 4 bases respectively, with 9 bases between them. The CDR3 runs 14 residues. The CDR3 DNA follows: TGTGCCAGCAGTGAAGCGTACGGGGGCACTGAAGCTTTCTTT. It yields the protein CASSEAYGGTEAFF.